This entry lists 28 T cell receptor beta chains sequenced from one sample in a study of regulatory T cells in long-lasting Graves disease. The sample's time point: newly diagnosed GD, antithyroid drugs for less than 3 months. The TCR library was made from RNA extracted from PBMCs. The TCR beta library used iRepertoire HTBI primers with Arm-PCR amplification of CDR3. TCRdb recomputed calls from the multiplex PCR reads with MiXCR, one row per CDR3 protein. The repertoire consists of a few hundred thousand distinct CDR3 sequences, with 10% to 15% occurring once and the leading ten covering 18%. This sample was also put to use in a study of T cells in Graves' hyperthyroidism and ophthalmopathy.

The sequencing here drew on peripheral blood mononuclear cells (PBMCs), taken at new diagnosis, from a patient treated with antithyroid drugs. The receptor source for this set is a woman in her late teens or twenties with Graves disease.

This clonotype has a count of ten or more. The chain uses TRBV2 and TRBJ1-4; D unclear. Germline lookup yields CDR1 SNHLY and CDR2 FYNNEI. The CDR3 is 15 residues long. Trimming cost V 4 bases and J 0 bases, with 9 bases left between them. The CDR3 here is CASSATLTTNEKLFF. For the CDR3, the DNA is TGTGCCAGCAGTGCTACACTGACAACTAATGAAAAACTGTTTTTT.

This clonotype was observed at least ten times. This chain uses TRBV7-9 with TRBJ2-1; D is uncertain. Germline V gives CDR1 SEHNR, CDR2 FQNEAQ (reference sequence). Trimming removed 4 bases from V and 10 bases from J, with 20 bases in between. The CDR3 is made up of 15 amino acids. The DNA for the CDR3 is TGTGCCAGCAGCTCCGGACCCAACAGTTTCCGGGAGCAGTTCTTC. As protein: CASSSGPNSFREQFF. Using reference TRBV7-9 and TRBJ2-1 for the parts outside the CDR3, the full variable domain is DTGVSQNPRHKITKRGQNVTFRCDPISEHNRLYWYRQTLGQGPEFLTYFQNEAQLEKSRLLSDRFSAERPKGSFSTLEIQRTEQGDSAMYLCASSSGPNSFREQFFGPGTRLTVL.

This clonotype occurred many times. V is TRBV7-8 and J is TRBJ1-6; 8 bases agree with TRBD1. Germline assignment: CDR1 SGHVS and CDR2 FQNEAQ. Losses at the gene ends were 3 bases for V and 0 bases for J; bases not matched to a gene: 4. The CDR3 sequence is 17 residues long. This chain's CDR3 is CASSFYRGSSYNSPLHF. CDR3 DNA: TGTGCCAGCAGCTTTTACAGGGGGAGCTCCTATAATTCACCCCTCCACTTT.

Ten or more counts support this clonotype. The V gene is TRBV24-1, the J gene TRBJ1-2; D gene unclear. Germline CDR1 is KGHDR and CDR2 is SFDVKD. Trimming left V 1 base short and J 3 bases short, with 8 bases between. The CDR3 is made up of 14 amino acids. CDR3 residues: CATSDFLLDYGYTF. The CDR3 bases are TGTGCCACCAGTGATTTCCTCCTGGACTATGGCTACACCTTC.

This clonotype was counted only a few times. The chain uses TRBV7-9 and TRBJ1-5; D remains unclear. V was clipped by 0 bases and J by 3 bases, with 9 bases between them. From germline, CDR1 is SEHNR and CDR2 FQNEAQ (reference sequence). This CDR3 has 15 amino acids. Written as DNA, the CDR3 is TGTGCCAGCAGCTTAGCAGGGCAGAACAATCAGCCCCAGCATTTT. Translating it yields CASSLAGQNNQPQHF.

At least ten counts were recorded for this clonotype. V gene TRBV28 combines with J gene TRBJ2-2; D uncertain. Germline-derived CDR1 and CDR2 are MDHEN and SYDVKM. The CDR3 is 14 amino acids. The V and J ends lost 10 bases and 3 bases respectively, with 15 bases between them. This CDR3 is CATYFGRDTGELFF. CDR3 DNA: TGTGCCACCTACTTCGGGCGCGACACCGGGGAGCTGTTTTTT. Looking up the rest from reference TRBV28 and TRBJ2-2 gives the full variable domain: DVKVTQSSRYLVKRTGEKVFLECVQDMDHENMFWYRQDPGLGLRLIYFSYDVKMKEKGDIPEGYSVSREKKERFSLILESASTNQTSMYLCATYFGRDTGELFFGEGSRLTVL.

The chain joins TRBV11-2 to TRBJ1-1, with 12 bases that match TRBD1. The length of the CDR3 is 18 residues. Germline V gene sequence: CDR1 SGHAT, CDR2 FQNNGV. The J segment lost 1 base and the V segment lost 4 bases, leaving 10 bases of the junction unmatched. The CDR3 loop reads CASSSPPGTGGRNTEAFF. CDR3 DNA sequence: TGTGCCAGCAGCTCGCCCCCCGGGACAGGGGGCCGGAACACTGAAGCTTTCTTT.

About this clonotype itself: This likely comes from a read error, as the CDR3 has no conserved phenylalanine or tryptophan at its end. This chain connects TRBV20-1 to TRBJ2-7; D not resolved. CDR3 length: 14 residues. Germline CDR1 reads DFQATT; CDR2 reads SNEGSKA (reference sequence). V shed 7 bases and J shed 3 bases, with 19 bases lying between them. CDR3 sequence (DNA): TGCAGTGTCTCCCTAAGGGTTTCCCTCTACGAGCAGTACCTC. This sequence encodes CSVSLRVSLYEQYL.

The chain uses TRBV20-1 and TRBJ2-7; TRBD2 aligns across 8 bases. This CDR3 is built from 17 residues. Trimming removed 3 bases from V and 3 bases from J; junction bases left unmatched: 16. The V gene's germline CDR1 is DFQATT and CDR2 SNEGSKA (reference sequence). The CDR3 bases are TGCAGTGCTAGGGATAGCTTAGCGGGACACGATGTCTACGAGCAGTACTTC. This codes for CSARDSLAGHDVYEQYF.

This clonotype was observed a handful of times. The CDR3 is CASSPVRAISGANVLTF. The CDR3 nucleotides read TGTGCCAGTAGTCCAGTCAGGGCGATCTCTGGGGCCAACGTCCTGACTTTC. This chain uses TRBV19 with TRBJ2-6, with a tentative D call TRBD1 (5 bases). The CDR3 runs 17 residues. The germline gives CDR1 LNHDA, CDR2 SQIVND (reference sequence). The V and J ends lost 5 bases and 0 bases respectively, with 14 bases between them. Combining the CDR3 with reference TRBV19 and TRBJ2-6 gives the whole variable domain DGGITQSPKYLFRKEGQNVTLSCEQNLNHDAMYWYRQDPGQGLRLIYYSQIVNDFQKGDIAEGYSVSREKKESFPLTVTSAQKNPTAFYLCASSPVRAISGANVLTFGAGSRLTVL.

This clonotype turned up a few times. V is TRBV6-2 or TRBV6-3 and J is TRBJ1-1; D not resolved. Deletions cut 6 bases from V and 5 bases from J, with 13 bases between. Germline V CDR1 and CDR2: MNHEY, SVGEGT. The CDR3 totals 13 residues. For the CDR3, the DNA is TGTGCCAGCAGGGGGTTAAGGGTTACTGAAGCTTTCTTT. The encoded protein is CASRGLRVTEAFF.

The chain recombines TRBV12-3 or TRBV12-4 with TRBJ1-4; D is uncertain. V shed 5 bases and J shed 7 bases, with 17 bases lying between them. CDR3 length: 15 amino acids. The CDR3 reads CASSPQALESEKLFF. The CDR3 DNA sequence: TGTGCCAGCAGTCCTCAAGCCCTAGAGAGTGAAAAACTGTTTTTT.

This clonotype appeared many times. Written as DNA, the CDR3 is TGTGCCAGCACCCTAGCGACCACAGATACGCAGTATTTT. Its translation is CASTLATTDTQYF. The chain is built from TRBV6-1 and TRBJ2-3; D might be TRBD2 (6 bases). V lost 7 bases to trimming and J lost 2 bases, with 10 bases between them. This CDR3 has 13 residues. CDR1 MNHNS and CDR2 SASEGT come from the germline V gene.

The chain combines TRBV5-4 with TRBJ2-5; D perhaps matches TRBD1 (6 bases). Trimming removed 0 bases from V and 4 bases from J, with 10 bases in between. This CDR3 is built from 14 residues. Germline V gene lookup returns CDR1 SGHNT and CDR2 YYREEE (reference sequence). The CDR3 region has the DNA TGTGCCAGCAGCTTGGCCTCAGGGGCAGAGACCCAGTACTTC. As protein: CASSLASGAETQYF.

This clonotype was seen at least ten times. V usage is TRBV11-2 and J usage is TRBJ2-2, with D uncertain. This CDR3 spans 17 amino acids. V was trimmed by 0 bases and J by 2 bases, leaving 13 bases between them. Germline V gene lookup returns CDR1 SGHAT and CDR2 FQNNGV. CDR3 bases: TGTGCCAGCAGCTTAGATAAGGTGTCATCCAACACCGGGGAGCTGTTTTTT. Translation: CASSLDKVSSNTGELFF.

This clonotype was recorded at least ten times. The rearrangement links TRBV6-5 to TRBJ1-1; TRBD1 aligns across 9 bases. The ends lost 0 bases at V and 0 bases at J; junction bases unmatched: 8. This CDR3 contains 18 residues. Germline-derived CDR1 and CDR2 are MNHEY and SVGAGI. The CDR3 here is CASSYSPGQGILNTEAFF. CDR3 nucleotide sequence: TGTGCCAGCAGTTACTCGCCGGGACAGGGTATTTTGAACACTGAAGCTTTCTTT.

This chain joins TRBV7-9 and TRBJ1-6; 7 nucleotides agree with TRBD1. The CDR3 is 15 residues long. Losses at the gene ends were 6 bases for V and 5 bases for J; bases not matched to a gene: 7. The germline V gene encodes CDR1 SEHNR and CDR2 FQNEAQ (reference sequence). CDR3 nucleotide sequence: TGTGCCAGCAGTCTCGGACAGGCGAATAATTCACCCCTCCACTTT. Residues: CASSLGQANNSPLHF.

This clonotype was seen a few times. This chain links TRBV7-9 with TRBJ1-2, with a weak D call TRBD1 (5 bases). The V end was cut by 6 bases, the J end by 0 bases, with 11 bases between. This CDR3 region has 14 residues. Germline CDR1 reads SEHNR; CDR2 reads FQNEAQ (reference sequence). CDR3 DNA sequence: TGTGCCAGCAGGAAACAGGAGTCTAACTATGGCTACACCTTC. Translating it yields CASRKQESNYGYTF. Filled out from reference TRBV7-9 and TRBJ1-2, the complete variable domain reads DTGVSQNPRHKITKRGQNVTFRCDPISEHNRLYWYRQTLGQGPEFLTYFQNEAQLEKSRLLSDRFSAERPKGSFSTLEIQRTEQGDSAMYLCASRKQESNYGYTFGSGTRLTVV.

With respect to this clonotype: A read error may be the cause here, since a much bigger clone is one base away. The rearrangement uses TRBV20-1 and TRBJ1-1; D uncertain. The germline V gene has CDR1 DFQATT and CDR2 SNEGSKA (reference sequence). This CDR3 is built from 15 residues. V lost 3 bases, J lost 1 base, and 15 bases lay in between. The CDR3 here is CSASDPLVSNTEAFF. The CDR3 nucleotides read TGCAGTGCTAGCGATCCCCTTGTATCGAACACTGAAGCTTTCTTT.

The table lists this clonotype with many counts. The DNA for the CDR3 is TGTGCCAGCAGCCCACATCCCGGGACAGGGGAAAATGATAATTCACCCCTCCACTTT. The encoded protein is CASSPHPGTGENDNSPLHF. The chain uses TRBV13 and TRBJ1-6; TRBD1 matches at 10 bases. V lost 5 bases to trimming and J lost 5 bases; unmatched junction nucleotides: 15. The CDR3 consists of 19 residues. In germline, CDR1 is PRHDT, CDR2 FYEKMQ (reference sequence). The full variable domain, with the rest looked up from reference TRBV13 and TRBJ1-6, is AAGVIQSPRHLIKEKRETATLKCYPIPRHDTVYWYQQGPGQDPQFLISFYEKMQSDKGSIPDRFSAQQFSDYHSELNMSSLELGDSALYFCASSPHPGTGENDNSPLHFGNGTRLTVT.

The genes are TRBV4-3 and TRBJ2-2, with 8 bases that match TRBD1. This CDR3 contains 15 residues. The ends lost 3 bases at V and 2 bases at J; junction bases unmatched: 2. CDR1 and CDR2 from the germline V gene are LGHNA and YSLEER. The DNA for the CDR3 is TGCGCCAGCAGCCAGGACAGGGTAAACACCGGGGAGCTGTTTTTT. This encodes CASSQDRVNTGELFF.

This clonotype was seen at least ten times. V gene TRBV28 combines with J gene TRBJ1-1; D is unclear. With 6 bases removed from V and 10 bases from J, the gap between germline ends came to 18 bases. Germline V gene data show CDR1 as MDHEN and CDR2 as SYDVKM. CDR3 length equals 13 residues. The CDR3 protein is CASSPPRFNGAFF. DNA for the CDR3: TGTGCCAGCAGCCCACCGCGATTCAACGGAGCTTTCTTT.

This rearrangement joins TRBV24-1 to TRBJ2-5, with D tentatively TRBD2 (6 bases). The CDR3 has 15 residues. The ends were cut back, 1 base at V and 5 bases at J, with 13 bases in the middle. Germline V gene lookup returns CDR1 KGHDR and CDR2 SFDVKD. The CDR3 DNA reads as TGTGCCACCAGTGATTTTACGGGAGCGGCGGAGACCCAGTACTTC. It specifies CATSDFTGAAETQYF.

Concerning this clonotype: Just one base apart from a much larger clone, this may be a read error. The chain has TRBV10-3 and TRBJ1-3; no reliable D call. Germline values: CDR1 ENHRY, CDR2 SYGVKD. This CDR3 has 12 residues. The V end was cut by 7 bases, the J end by 4 bases, with 8 bases between. For the CDR3, the DNA is TGTGCCATCACCGGGCGGGGAAACACCATATATTTT. Encoded protein: CAITGRGNTIYF.

In this sample, this clonotype turned up many times. The CDR3 here is CASSRGILEGYTF. The CDR3, as DNA: TGTGCCAGCTCTAGAGGGATTTTAGAGGGCTACACCTTC. The genes are TRBV18 and TRBJ1-2; D call uncertain. Germline V gene sequence: CDR1 KGHSH, CDR2 LQKENI. Trimming shortened V by 6 bases and J by 8 bases, and 16 bases separated the two germline ends. The CDR3 totals 13 residues.

The chain has TRBV7-2 and TRBJ1-2, with a possible D match to TRBD1 (5 bases). V lost 3 bases to trimming and J lost 4 bases, with 12 bases between them. Germline lookup yields CDR1 SGHTA and CDR2 FQGNSA. This CDR3 has 14 residues. CDR3: CASSFTGDGYGYTF. CDR3 coding DNA: TGTGCCAGCAGCTTCACAGGCGATGGCTATGGCTACACCTTC.

This clonotype was detected only a few times. The chain links TRBV4-3 to TRBJ2-1; TRBD1 agrees at 7 bases. Per the germline V gene, CDR1 is LGHNA and CDR2 is YSLEER. The CDR3 spans 15 residues. The V gene end was trimmed by 4 bases and the J gene end by 7 bases; junction bases not matched to a gene: 10. CDR3 DNA: TGCGCCAGCAGCCCGCGGACAGGCTTGACGAATGAGCAGTTCTTC. Its translation is CASSPRTGLTNEQFF.

Ten or more counts support this clonotype. This chain's CDR3 is CASSQTLAGDHQYF. Written as DNA, the CDR3 is TGTGCCAGCAGTCAGACCCTAGCGGGAGATCACCAGTATTTT. The chain links TRBV6-2 or TRBV6-3 to TRBJ2-3; TRBD2 matches at 10 bases. The V segment lost 5 bases and the J segment 12 bases; nucleotides outside the gene matches: 11. CDR1 and CDR2 from the germline V gene are MNHEY and SVGEGT. The CDR3 loop spans 14 amino acids.